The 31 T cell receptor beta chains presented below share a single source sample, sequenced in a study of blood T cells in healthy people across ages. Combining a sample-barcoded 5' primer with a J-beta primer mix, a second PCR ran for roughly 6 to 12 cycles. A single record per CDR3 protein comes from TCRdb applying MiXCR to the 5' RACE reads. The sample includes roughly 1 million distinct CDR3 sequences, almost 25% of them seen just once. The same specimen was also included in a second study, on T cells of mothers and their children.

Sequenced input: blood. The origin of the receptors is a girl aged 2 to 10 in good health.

CDR3 protein: CASSFTGTRSYNEQFF. Written as DNA, the CDR3 is TGTGCCAGCAGTTTTACGGGGACCCGATCCTACAATGAGCAGTTCTTC. The chain joins TRBV28 to TRBJ2-1; either TRBD1 or TRBD2 may supply D (5 bases each). Trimming shortened V by 3 bases and J by 1 base, and 13 bases separated the two germline ends. Germline loops: CDR1 MDHEN, CDR2 SYDVKM. CDR3 length: 16 amino acids.

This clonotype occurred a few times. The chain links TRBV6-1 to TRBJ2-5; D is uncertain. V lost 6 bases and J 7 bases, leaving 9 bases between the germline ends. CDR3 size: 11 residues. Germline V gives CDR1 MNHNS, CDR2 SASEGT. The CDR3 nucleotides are TGTGCCAGCAGGGCGATGGCGACCCAGTACTTC. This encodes CASRAMATQYF.

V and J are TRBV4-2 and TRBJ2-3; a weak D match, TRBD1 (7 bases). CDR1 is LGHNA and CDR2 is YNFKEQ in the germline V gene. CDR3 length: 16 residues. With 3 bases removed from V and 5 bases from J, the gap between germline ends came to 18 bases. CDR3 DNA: TGTGCCAGCAGCCAGGAGGGGGCAGGGACTGGAGATACGCAGTATTTT. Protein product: CASSQEGAGTGDTQYF.

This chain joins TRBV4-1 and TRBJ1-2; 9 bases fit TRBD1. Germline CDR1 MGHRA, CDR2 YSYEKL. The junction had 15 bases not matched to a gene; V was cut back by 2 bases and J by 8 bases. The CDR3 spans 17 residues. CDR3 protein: CASSQPLTRDRADGYTF. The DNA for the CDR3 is TGCGCCAGCAGCCAACCCTTAACCCGGGACAGGGCTGACGGCTACACCTTC.

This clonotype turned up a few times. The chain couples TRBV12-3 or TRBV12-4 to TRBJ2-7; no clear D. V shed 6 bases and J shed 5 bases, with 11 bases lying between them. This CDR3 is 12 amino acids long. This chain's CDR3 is CASSLPEDEQYF. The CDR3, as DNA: TGTGCCAGCAGCTTACCCGAAGACGAGCAGTACTTC.

The CDR3 nucleotides read TGTGCCAGCAGCTTACTAGGACCCCCGGGATACGAGCAGTACTTC. Residues: CASSLLGPPGYEQYF. The J gene is TRBJ2-7, the V gene TRBV7-8, with a possible D match to TRBD2 (5 bases). V was shortened by 2 bases and J by 4 bases, with 15 bases between the two germline ends. The CDR3 sequence is 15 residues long. Germline CDR1 and CDR2: SGHVS and FQNEAQ. Combining the CDR3 with reference TRBV7-8 and TRBJ2-7 gives the whole variable domain GAGVSQSPRYKVAKRGQDVALRCDPISGHVSLFWYQQALGQGPEFLTYFQNEAQLDKSGLPSDRFFAERPEGSVSTLKIQRTQQEDSAVYLCASSLLGPPGYEQYFGPGTRLTVT.

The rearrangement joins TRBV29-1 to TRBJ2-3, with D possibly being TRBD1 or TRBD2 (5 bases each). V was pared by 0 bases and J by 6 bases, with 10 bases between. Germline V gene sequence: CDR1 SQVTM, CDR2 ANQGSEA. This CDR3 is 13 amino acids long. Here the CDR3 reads CSVEEPGRDTQYF. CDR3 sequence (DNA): TGCAGCGTTGAAGAACCGGGGCGGGATACGCAGTATTTT.

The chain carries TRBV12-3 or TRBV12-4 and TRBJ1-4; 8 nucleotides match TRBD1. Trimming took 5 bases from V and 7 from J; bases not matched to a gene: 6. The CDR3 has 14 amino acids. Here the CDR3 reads CASSKDRVGEKLFF. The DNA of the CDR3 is TGTGCCAGCAGTAAGGACAGGGTTGGTGAAAAACTGTTTTTT.

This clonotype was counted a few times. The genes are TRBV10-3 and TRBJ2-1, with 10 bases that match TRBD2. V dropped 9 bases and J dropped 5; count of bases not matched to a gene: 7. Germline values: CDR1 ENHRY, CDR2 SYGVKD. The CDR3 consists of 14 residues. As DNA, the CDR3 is TGTGCCATATCCACTAGCGGGGATAACAATGAGCAGTTCTTC. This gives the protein CAISTSGDNNEQFF.

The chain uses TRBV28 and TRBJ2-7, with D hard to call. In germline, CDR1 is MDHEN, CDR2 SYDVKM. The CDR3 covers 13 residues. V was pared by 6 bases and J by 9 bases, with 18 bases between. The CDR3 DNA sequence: TGTGCCAGCAGCCGATCTCAGGCGCAACGGCAGTACTTC. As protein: CASSRSQAQRQYF.

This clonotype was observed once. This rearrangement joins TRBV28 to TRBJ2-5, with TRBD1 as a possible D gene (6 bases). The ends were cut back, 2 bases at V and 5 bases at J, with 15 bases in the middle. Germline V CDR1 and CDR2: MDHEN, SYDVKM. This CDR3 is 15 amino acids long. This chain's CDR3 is CASSLQGKGWETQYF. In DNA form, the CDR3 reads TGTGCCAGCAGTTTACAGGGGAAAGGCTGGGAGACCCAGTACTTC.

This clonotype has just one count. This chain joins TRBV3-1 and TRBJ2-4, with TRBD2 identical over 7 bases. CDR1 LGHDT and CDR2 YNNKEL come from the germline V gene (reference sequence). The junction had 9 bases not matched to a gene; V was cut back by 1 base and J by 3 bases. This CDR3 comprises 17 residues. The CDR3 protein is CASSQAGEGGGKNIQYF. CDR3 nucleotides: TGTGCCAGCAGCCAAGCTGGGGAGGGCGGAGGCAAAAACATTCAGTACTTC. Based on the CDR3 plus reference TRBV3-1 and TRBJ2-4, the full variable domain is DTAVSQTPKYLVTQMGNDKSIKCEQNLGHDTMYWYKQDSKKFLKIMFSYNNKELIINETVPNRFSPKSPDKAHLNLHINSLELGDSAVYFCASSQAGEGGGKNIQYFGAGTRLSVL.

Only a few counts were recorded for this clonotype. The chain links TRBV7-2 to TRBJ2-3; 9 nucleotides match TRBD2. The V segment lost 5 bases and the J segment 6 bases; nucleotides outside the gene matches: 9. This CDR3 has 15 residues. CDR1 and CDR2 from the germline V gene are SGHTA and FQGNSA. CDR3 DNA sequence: TGTGCCAGCAGCGACAGGCGGGGGGGCGCCGATACGCAGTATTTT. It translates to CASSDRRGGADTQYF.

DNA for the CDR3: TGTGCCAGCAGACAGGATGTGGACTATGGCTACACCTTC. Amino acid sequence: CASRQDVDYGYTF. This sequence joins TRBV6-2 or TRBV6-3 and TRBJ1-2, with D possibly matching TRBD1 (5 bases). V was shortened by 6 bases and J by 3 bases, with 11 bases between the two germline ends. Per the germline V gene, CDR1 is MNHEY and CDR2 is SVGEGT. The CDR3 totals 13 residues.

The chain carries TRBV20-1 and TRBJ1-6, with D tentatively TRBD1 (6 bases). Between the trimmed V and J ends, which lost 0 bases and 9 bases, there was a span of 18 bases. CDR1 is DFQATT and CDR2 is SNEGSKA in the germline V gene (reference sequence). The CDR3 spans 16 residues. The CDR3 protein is CSARDNSRGASSPLHF. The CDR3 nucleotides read TGCAGTGCTAGAGACAATAGTCGGGGGGCGAGTTCACCCCTCCACTTT.

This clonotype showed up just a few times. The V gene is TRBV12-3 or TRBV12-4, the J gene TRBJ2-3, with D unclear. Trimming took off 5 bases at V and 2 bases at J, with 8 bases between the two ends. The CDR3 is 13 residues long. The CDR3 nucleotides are TGTGCCAGCAGTCCTAGTGACACAGATACGCAGTATTTT. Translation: CASSPSDTDTQYF.

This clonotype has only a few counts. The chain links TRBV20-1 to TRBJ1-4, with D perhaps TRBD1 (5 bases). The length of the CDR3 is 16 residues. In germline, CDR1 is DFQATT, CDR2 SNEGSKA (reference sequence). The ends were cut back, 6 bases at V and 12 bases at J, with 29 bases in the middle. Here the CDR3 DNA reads TGCAGTGCCCGAGTCCCTGACAGAGTTTCAGTGAAGGAACTGTTTTTT. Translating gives CSARVPDRVSVKELFF.

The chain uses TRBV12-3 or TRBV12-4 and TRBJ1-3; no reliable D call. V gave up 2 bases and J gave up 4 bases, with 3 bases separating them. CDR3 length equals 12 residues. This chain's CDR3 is CASSLMGNTIYF. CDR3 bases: TGTGCCAGCAGTTTAATGGGAAACACCATATATTTT.

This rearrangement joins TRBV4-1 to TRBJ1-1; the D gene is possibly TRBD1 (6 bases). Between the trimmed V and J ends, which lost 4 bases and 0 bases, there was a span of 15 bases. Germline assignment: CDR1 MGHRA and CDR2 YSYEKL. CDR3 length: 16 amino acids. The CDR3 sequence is CASSRDPNRVNTEAFF. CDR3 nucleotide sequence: TGCGCCAGCAGCCGGGATCCTAACAGGGTGAACACTGAAGCTTTCTTT.

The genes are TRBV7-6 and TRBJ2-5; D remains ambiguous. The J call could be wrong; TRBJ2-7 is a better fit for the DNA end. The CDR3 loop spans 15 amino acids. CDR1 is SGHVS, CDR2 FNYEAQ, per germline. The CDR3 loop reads CASSPTRSQFYEQYF. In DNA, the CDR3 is TGTGCCAGCAGCCCCACCCGTTCCCAATTCTACGAGCAGTACTTC.

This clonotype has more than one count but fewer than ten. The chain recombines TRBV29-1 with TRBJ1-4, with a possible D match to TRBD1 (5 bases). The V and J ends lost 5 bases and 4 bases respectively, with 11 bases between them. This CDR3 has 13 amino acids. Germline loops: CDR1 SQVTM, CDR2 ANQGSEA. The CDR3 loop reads CSVIGGYNEKLFF. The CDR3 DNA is TGCAGCGTTATCGGGGGATATAATGAAAAACTGTTTTTT.

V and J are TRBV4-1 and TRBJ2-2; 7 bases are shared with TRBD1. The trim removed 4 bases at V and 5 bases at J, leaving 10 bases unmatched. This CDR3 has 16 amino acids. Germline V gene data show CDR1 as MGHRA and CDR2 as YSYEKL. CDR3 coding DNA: TGCGCCAGCAGCCCGACCCCGGGACAGCCAACCGGGGAGCTGTTTTTT. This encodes CASSPTPGQPTGELFF.

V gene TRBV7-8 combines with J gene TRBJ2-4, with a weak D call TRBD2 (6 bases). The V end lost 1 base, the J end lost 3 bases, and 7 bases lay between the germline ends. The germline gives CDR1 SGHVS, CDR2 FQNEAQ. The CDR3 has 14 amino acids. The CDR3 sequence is CASSLGGDKNIQYF. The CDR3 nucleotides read TGTGCCAGCAGCTTAGGGGGGGACAAAAACATTCAGTACTTC.

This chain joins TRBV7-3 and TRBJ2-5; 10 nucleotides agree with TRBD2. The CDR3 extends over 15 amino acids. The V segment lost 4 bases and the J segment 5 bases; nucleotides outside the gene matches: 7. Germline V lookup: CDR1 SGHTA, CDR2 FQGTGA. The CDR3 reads CASSWSGRARETQYF. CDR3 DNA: TGTGCCAGCAGCTGGAGCGGGAGGGCCAGGGAGACCCAGTACTTC. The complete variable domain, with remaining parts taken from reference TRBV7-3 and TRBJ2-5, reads GAGVSQTPSNKVTEKGKYVELRCDPISGHTALYWYRQSLGQGPEFLIYFQGTGAADDSGLPNDRFFAVRPEGSVSTLKIQRTERGDSAVYLCASSWSGRARETQYFGPGTRLLVL.

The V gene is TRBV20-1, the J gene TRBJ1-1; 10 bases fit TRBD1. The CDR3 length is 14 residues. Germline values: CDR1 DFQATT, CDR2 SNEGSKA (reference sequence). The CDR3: CCPGTGVPSTEAFF. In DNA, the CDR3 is TGCTGCCCCGGGACAGGGGTCCCGAGCACTGAAGCTTTCTTT.

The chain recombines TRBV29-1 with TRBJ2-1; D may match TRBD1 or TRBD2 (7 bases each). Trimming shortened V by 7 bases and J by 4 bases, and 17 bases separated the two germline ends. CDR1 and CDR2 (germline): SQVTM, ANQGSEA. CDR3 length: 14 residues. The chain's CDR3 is CSADTGEGYNEQFF. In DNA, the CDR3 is TGCAGCGCGGATACAGGGGAGGGATACAATGAGCAGTTCTTC.

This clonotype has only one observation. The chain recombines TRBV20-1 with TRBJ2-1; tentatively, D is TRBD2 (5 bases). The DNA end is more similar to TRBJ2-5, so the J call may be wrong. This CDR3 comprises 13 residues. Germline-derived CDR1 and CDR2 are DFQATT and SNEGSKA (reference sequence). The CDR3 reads CSARRRSEETQYF. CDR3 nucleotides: TGCAGTGCTAGGAGGAGGAGTGAAGAGACCCAGTACTTC.

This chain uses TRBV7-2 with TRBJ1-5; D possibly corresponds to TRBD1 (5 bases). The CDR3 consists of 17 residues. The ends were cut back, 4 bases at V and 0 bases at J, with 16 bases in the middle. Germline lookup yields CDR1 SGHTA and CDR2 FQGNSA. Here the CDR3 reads CASSSHPGYVSNQPQHF. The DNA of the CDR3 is TGTGCCAGCAGCTCCCACCCAGGGTATGTTAGCAATCAGCCCCAGCATTTT.

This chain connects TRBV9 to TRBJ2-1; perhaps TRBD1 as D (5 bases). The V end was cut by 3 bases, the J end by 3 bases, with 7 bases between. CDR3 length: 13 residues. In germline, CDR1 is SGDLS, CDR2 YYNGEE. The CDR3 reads CASSGTGYNEQFF. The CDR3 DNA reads TGTGCCAGCAGCGGAACAGGCTACAATGAGCAGTTCTTC. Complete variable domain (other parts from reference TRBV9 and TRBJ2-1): DSGVTQTPKHLITATGQRVTLRCSPRSGDLSVYWYQQSLDQGLQFLIQYYNGEERAKGNILERFSAQQFPDLHSELNLSSLELGDSALYFCASSGTGYNEQFFGPGTRLTVL.

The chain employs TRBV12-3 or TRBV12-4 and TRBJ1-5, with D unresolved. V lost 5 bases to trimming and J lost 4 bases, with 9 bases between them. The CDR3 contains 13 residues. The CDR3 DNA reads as TGTGCCAGCAGTCCCCGGGAGAATCAGCCCCAGCATTTT. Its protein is CASSPRENQPQHF.

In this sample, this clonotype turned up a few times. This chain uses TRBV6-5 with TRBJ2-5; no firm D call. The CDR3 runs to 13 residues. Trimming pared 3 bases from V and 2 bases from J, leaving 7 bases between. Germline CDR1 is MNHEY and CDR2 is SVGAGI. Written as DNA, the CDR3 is TGTGCCAGCAGTTATTCCCGGCAAGAGACCCAGTACTTC. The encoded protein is CASSYSRQETQYF.